This T cell receptor beta chain was sequenced during a study of blood T cells in healthy people across ages. Germline loops: CDR1 MNHEY, CDR2 SVGEGT. The V and J ends lost 6 bases and 1 base respectively, with 18 bases between them. The CDR3 is made up of 16 amino acids. Concerning this clonotype: As yet, its antigen is unknown.

Regarding the study as a whole: In long-lived donors, naive CD4+ cell counts and diversity exceeded those of aged donors.

Alongside a J-beta primer mix, a sample-barcoded 5' primer served in a second PCR lasting about 6 to 11 cycles. TCRdb ran MiXCR on the 5' RACE reads and lists one entry per CDR3 protein. The sample holds about 730,000 distinct CDR3 sequences; around 46% are singletons and the top ten take less than 25%. The chain couples TRBV6-2 or TRBV6-3 to TRBJ2-5; D may be TRBD2 (6 bases). The sample taken for sequencing was blood. The sequence derives from a woman aged 55-70 years in good health. The CDR3 region has the DNA TGTGCCAGCAGCACCCGACTAGGGCTGGGCCAAGAGACCCAGTACTTC. Protein sequence: CASSTRLGLGQETQYF.